One T cell receptor (beta chain) is described in this entry. The antigen is unknown. This sample is drawn from a study of T cell responses to AZD1222 COVID-19 vaccine. Study-wide results and limits: CD4 TCRs covered the whole spike, strongest at regions 160-218 and 743-854. The study reported that nearly half of spike-specific TCRs target unmutated variant regions.

The data were produced by immunoSEQ multiplex PCR, yet TCRdb's version contains in-frame clones alone and is incomplete. Altogether tens of thousands of clones are present, roughly 90% being singletons, with the ten largest covering 14%. The CDR3 spans 13 residues. Germline assignment: CDR1 LNHDA and CDR2 SQIVND (reference sequence). V was trimmed by 9 bases and J by 2 bases, leaving 11 bases between them. This TCR derives from an adult who received the AZD1222 COVID-19 vaccine. The material was peripheral blood, obtained 28 days after the second AZD1222 dose. The chain has TRBV19 and TRBJ1-5; possible D gene TRBD1, 6 bases. This CDR3 is CASTHRGNQPQHF. CDR3 sequence (DNA): TGTGCCAGCACTCACAGGGGCAATCAGCCCCAGCATTTT.